The count of the clone carrying this T cell receptor (beta chain) is one. The data derive from a study of CD8+ T cells in alopecia areata. It was cDNA, reverse transcribed from extracted RNA, that served as the sequencing template. Sequencing was performed with immunoSEQ multiplex PCR; in TCRdb, only in-frame clones are kept and a portion is missing. The top ten hold 3% to 4% of the sample, which has fewer than 150,000 clones, 50% to 65% seen once. Germline V lookup: CDR1 SGHNT, CDR2 YYREEE (reference sequence). V lost 1 base and J 4 bases, leaving 11 bases between the germline ends. The CDR3 covers 14 residues. As to treatment: oral pan-JAK inhibitor, 5-10 mg twice daily.

Source: CD4+ T cells sorted from blood, taken at week 24, from a patient treated with tofacitinib. This TCR was recovered from a human donor with alopecia areata. This chain links TRBV5-4 with TRBJ2-5, with D uncertain. The CDR3: CASSLSGGGETQYF. CDR3 DNA: TGTGCCAGCAGCTTGTCAGGCGGCGGAGAGACCCAGTACTTC.